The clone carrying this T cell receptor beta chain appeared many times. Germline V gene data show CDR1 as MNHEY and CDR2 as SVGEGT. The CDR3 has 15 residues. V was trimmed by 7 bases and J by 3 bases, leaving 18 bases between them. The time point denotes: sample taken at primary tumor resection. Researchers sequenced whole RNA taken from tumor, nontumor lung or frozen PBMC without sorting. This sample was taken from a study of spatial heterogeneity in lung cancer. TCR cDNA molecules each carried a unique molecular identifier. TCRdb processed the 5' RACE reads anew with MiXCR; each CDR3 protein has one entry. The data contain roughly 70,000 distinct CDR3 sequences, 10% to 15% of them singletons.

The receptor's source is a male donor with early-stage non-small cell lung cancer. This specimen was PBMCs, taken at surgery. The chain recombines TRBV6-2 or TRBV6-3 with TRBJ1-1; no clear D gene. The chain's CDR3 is CASMRGDAEDTEAFF. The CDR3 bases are TGTGCCAGCATGAGAGGCGATGCCGAGGACACTGAAGCTTTCTTT.